What follows describes a single T cell receptor (beta chain). The table lists this clonotype with a few counts. The target of this receptor is not known. No much larger clone exists at a distance of one base, and base qualities are not known. Preparation of the library involved multiplex PCR. Sequencer: Illumina HiSeq 4000. CDR3 regions were amplified by Arm-PCR with iRepertoire HTBI primers to construct TCR beta libraries. Before sequencing, the PCR products underwent gel purification. Under the source paper's analysis protocol: Across samples, some 62 TRBV and over 11 TRBJ segments were identified and used for gene usage analysis of CDR3 amino acid clonotypes. COPE and FqMerger were used to merge filtered high-quality paired reads into contigs. BLAST was used to align contigs to IMGT TRBV, TRBD and TRBJ reference genes, and CDR3 was defined according to IMGT. Clonotypes above 0.1% frequency were classified as highly expanded clones. Repertoire diversity was measured by Shannon entropy, and V-J evenness by the Gini coefficient. Clonotypes shared by more than one individual were considered public. The public sequencing data were trimmed at Q25 with fastp and processed into clonotypes with MiXCR by TCRdb, which kept only in-frame beta chains. Here each entry gathers all rows of one CDR3 protein and keeps the most common genes and DNA. It is TCRdb's table, rather than the study itself, that gives the V and J calls and clone size. Recorded for this sample are some 460,000 distinct CDR3 sequences; around 15% of them occurred a single time. The ten largest clones capture approximately 12% of the sample.

This entry belongs to a study of regulatory T cells in long-lasting Graves disease (dated by TCRdb to about 2021). General notes on the study: Patients with newly diagnosed Graves' disease had been on antithyroid drugs for under 3 months. A total of around 33 samples were covered by TCR sequencing, comprising some 13 persistent and some 20 newly diagnosed Graves' disease patients. Patients with persistent Graves' disease were compared with patients with newly diagnosed Graves' disease using TCR sequencing and RNA sequencing of peripheral blood. The study was registered as a clinical trial and conducted in China.

The germline V gene encodes CDR1 MGHRA and CDR2 YSYEKL. V is pruned by 0 bases and J by 6 bases, leaving 9 bases of the junction without a gene match. Its CDR3 holds 16 amino acids, cysteine through phenylalanine. Only the CDR3 portion is preserved as DNA: 48 bases, with reading frame beginning at the first base. Interpreted using the paper, the time point label stands for: newly diagnosed GD, antithyroid drugs for less than 3 months. For both TCR sequencing and RNA sequencing, RNA was extracted from PBMCs in TRIzol. The diagnosis of Graves' disease was made according to American Thyroid Association guidelines. Patients were recruited from an endocrinology department in Xi'an, China. Each patient gave about 9.1 milliliters of peripheral blood, collected in an EDTA anticoagulant tube. Ficoll Paque Plus density gradient separation was used to isolate PBMCs, and no further T cell sorting was done. An Agilent 2100 Bioanalyzer and agarose gel were used to assess RNA quality, and a NanoDrop 2000 was used to measure RNA concentration.

General findings and caveats noted by the study authors: Because the primary lesion, thyroid tissue, could not be accessed, the study looked at peripheral blood alone. Sequencing and analysis were limited to the TCR beta chain. Patients with persistent disease shared more public clonotypes (fewer than 3,000) than newly diagnosed patients did (about 970). Persistent Graves' disease patients showed lower TCR Shannon entropy and fewer highly expanded clones than newly diagnosed patients, suggesting clonal expansion. TRBV28, TRBJ1-2 and TRBJ2-5 were preferentially used in persistent disease, while TRBV20-1 and TRBJ2-1 were favored in newly diagnosed disease. The authors noted that the small sample size was a limitation that may lower accuracy.

This same sample was also part of a study on T cells in Graves' hyperthyroidism and ophthalmopathy. Drawing on the second study: Graves' hyperthyroidism was defined as stable when no progression to ophthalmopathy occurred over 18 months of follow-up. Hyperthyroidism patients were newly diagnosed, had a disease duration of under 2 months, and were aged 18 to 65 years. Any patient with an uncontrolled infection, another autoimmune disease, pregnancy or lactation was excluded. Clinical symptoms, serum thyroxine and TRAb, thyroid ultrasound, and orbital computed tomography formed the basis for the diagnoses. The first round of RT-PCR for the TCR CDR3 was performed with the HTBI primer set and the Qiagen OneStep RT-PCR kit. Most expanded thyroid clonotypes (frequency above 0.001) were also found in blood, which suggests that blood repertoires may mirror thyroid immune responses. Ophthalmopathy was separated from stable hyperthyroidism by a 13 V-J signature model, with approximately 90% sensitivity and roughly 84% specificity obtained in cross-validation and 80%/75% obtained in testing. During validation, the model predicted progression to ophthalmopathy a median of around 7 months ahead of onset, with almost 71% sensitivity and roughly 72% specificity. To identify TCR V-J signatures that set the groups apart, the researchers used a discovery cohort of more than 95 patients, made up of some 41 with Graves' ophthalmopathy and 57 with stable Graves' hyperthyroidism. Prospective prediction of ophthalmopathy was tested in an independent validation cohort consisting of roughly 20 hyperthyroidism patients and over 15 patients who later progressed to ophthalmopathy. The 90 to 100 discovery patients were randomly divided into training and test sets at a 7:3 ratio. The study also compared thyroid tissue and blood T-cell repertoires from about 6 Graves' hyperthyroidism patients. After blood sampling, hyperthyroidism patients were treated with methimazole at a starting dose of 30 mg daily, and ophthalmopathy patients were treated with high-dose intravenous methylprednisolone. Libraries were constructed in a second round of multiplex PCR, after which size selection and purification were performed. Libraries were sequenced paired-end with 100 bp reads on an Illumina HiSeq2000. SOAPnuke was used to process the raw data, with reads discarded if the reads contained adapters or uncalled bases, had a mean Phred below 15, or lacked an exact constant-primer or identifier match. High-quality paired reads were merged with COPE v1.2.5, and unique nucleotide sequences were defined as clonotypes. Clonotypes were aligned to IMGT TRBV, TRBD and TRBJ reference segments using MiTCR v1.1. The analysis included only V-J combinations with a frequency above 0.0001, which together covered roughly 99% of the repertoires. A TCS score was defined as the ratio between F50 (clonal expansion) and ExV (chaos), using BLOSUM62-based TCRdist between CDR3 peptides within each V-J. Welch's t-statistics and random forest reduced fewer than 600 V-J features to roughly 13, which were used in a naive Bayes classifier (R e1071). No statistical method was used to set the sample size in advance, and investigators knew the group allocation. TCR Vbeta CDR3 sequencing of roughly 140 peripheral blood samples (over 40 ophthalmopathy, approximately 80 hyperthyroidism and some 17 progressor patients) is reported in the paper.

The rearranged chain carries TRBV4-1 and TRBJ2-3; TRBD2 matches 7 bases in the middle. Here the sequenced sample was peripheral blood mononuclear cells (PBMCs), taken at new diagnosis, from a patient treated with antithyroid drugs. This TCR derives from a man aged 40-49 years with Graves disease. Donor details come from another sample of the same person, matched by shared clones. In nucleotides, the sequence is TGCGCCAGCAGCCAAGATAGGACGGGAGGCTGGGATACGCAGTATTTT. It translates to CASSQDRTGGWDTQYF.